A single sample is the source of the 23 T cell receptor beta chains below, sequenced in a study of neurological immune-mediated disorders. TCRdb re-derived calls from the 5' RACE reads in MiXCR, one entry per CDR3 protein. Of about 52,000 distinct CDR3 sequences in the sample, roughly 3.8% were seen once. The sequencing sample was made of PBMCs. The origin of the receptors is a man aged 55-75 years with multiple sclerosis.

This clonotype was detected ten times or more. The V call is TRBV5-1, the J call TRBJ2-7; perhaps TRBD1 as D (6 bases). Per germline, CDR1 SGHRS and CDR2 YFSETQ. Trimming stripped 3 bases from V and 6 bases from J, with 13 bases between. The CDR3 contains 13 residues. The CDR3 is CASSSGQFAEQYF. The CDR3 DNA reads as TGCGCCAGCAGCTCCGGACAGTTCGCCGAGCAGTACTTC.

This clonotype was seen at least ten times. The V call is TRBV28, the J call TRBJ1-2, with 7 bases matching TRBD1. Trimming took 5 bases from V and 0 from J; bases not matched to a gene: 6. The CDR3 loop spans 15 amino acids. Germline CDR1 reads MDHEN; CDR2 reads SYDVKM. The CDR3 is CASSIGTATNYGYTF. The DNA for the CDR3 is TGTGCCAGCAGTATAGGGACAGCTACTAACTATGGCTACACCTTC.

Many counts were recorded for this clonotype. The CDR3, as DNA: TGTGCCAGCAGCCTTGAGGGGTACCAGCCCCAGCATTTT. This encodes CASSLEGYQPQHF. This sequence joins TRBV7-2 and TRBJ1-5, with a possible D match to TRBD1 (5 bases). The V end lost 5 bases, the J end lost 7 bases, and 12 bases lay between the germline ends. Germline V lookup: CDR1 SGHTA, CDR2 FQGNSA. This CDR3 comprises 13 residues. Complete variable domain (other parts from reference TRBV7-2 and TRBJ1-5): GAGVSQSPSNKVTEKGKDVELRCDPISGHTALYWYRQSLGQGLEFLIYFQGNSAPDKSGLPSDRFSAERTGGSVSTLTIQRTQQEDSAVYLCASSLEGYQPQHFGDGTRLSIL.

The CDR3 DNA follows: TGTGCCAGCAGTTATCAGCAGTACGGCATTGAGCAGTTCTTC. This gives the protein CASSYQQYGIEQFF. The chain uses TRBV27 and TRBJ2-1; no definite D call. There are 14 residues in the CDR3. CDR1 is MNHEY and CDR2 is SMNVEV in the germline V gene (reference sequence). The V and J ends lost 4 bases and 9 bases respectively, with 16 bases between them.

This clonotype was seen repeatedly, ten times or more. This chain links TRBV7-3 with TRBJ1-1; the D is unclear. The CDR3 is made up of 12 amino acids. The ends were cut back, 2 bases at V and 7 bases at J, with 8 bases in the middle. Germline V CDR1 and CDR2: SGHTA, FQGTGA. The CDR3 bases are TGTGCCAGCAGCTTAGGGCTTAATGAAGCTTTCTTT. Translation gives CASSLGLNEAFF.

Relative to its sample, this clonotype is medium-sized (0.01 to 0.1%). The chain carries TRBV9 and TRBJ2-3; 14 nucleotides align to TRBD2. The V gene's germline CDR1 is SGDLS and CDR2 YYNGEE. This CDR3 region has 21 residues. The V and J ends lost 3 bases and 1 base, in that order; junction bases with no gene match: 16. The CDR3 coding sequence is TGTGCCAGCAGCGGATCCCGGACTAGCGGGAGGCTCCGGGGCGGCACAGATACGCAGTATTTT. As protein: CASSGSRTSGRLRGGTDTQYF.

This clonotype was recorded many times. The chain employs TRBV28 and TRBJ2-3; no reliable D call. The germline V gene has CDR1 MDHEN and CDR2 SYDVKM. V shed 8 bases and J shed 4 bases, with 16 bases lying between them. The CDR3 runs to 14 residues. CDR3 in DNA: TGTGCCAGCTCTTTTCTAGGACCCTCAGATACGCAGTATTTT. Its translation is CASSFLGPSDTQYF.

Many counts were recorded for this clonotype. V is TRBV6-5 and J is TRBJ1-3; 9 bases line up with TRBD1. With 6 bases clipped from V and 7 bases from J, the junction kept 4 bases outside the gene matches. The CDR3 length is 13 residues. The germline V gene has CDR1 MNHEY and CDR2 SVGAGI. The CDR3 sequence is CASRTGGRNTIYF. As DNA, the CDR3 is TGTGCCAGCAGAACAGGGGGCCGGAACACCATATATTTT.

This clonotype was seen ten or more times. The chain uses TRBV5-1 and TRBJ2-7; D gene ambiguous. CDR1 is SGHRS and CDR2 is YFSETQ in the germline V gene. The germline V and J ends were trimmed by 0 bases and 4 bases, with 8 bases remaining between them. The CDR3 consists of 13 residues. The CDR3 DNA reads as TGCGCCAGCAGCTTGGTCGGAGAGTACGAGCAGTACTTC. As protein: CASSLVGEYEQYF. Looking up the rest from reference TRBV5-1 and TRBJ2-7 gives the full variable domain: KAGVTQTPRYLIKTRGQQVTLSCSPISGHRSVSWYQQTPGQGLQFLFEYFSETQRNKGNFPGRFSGRQFSNSRSEMNVSTLELGDSALYLCASSLVGEYEQYFGPGTRLTVT.

This clonotype was counted many times. This chain links TRBV15 with TRBJ1-4, with 7 bases that match TRBD1. This CDR3 region has 14 residues. The V gene's germline CDR1 is LNHNV and CDR2 YYDKDF (reference sequence). The junction had 4 bases not matched to a gene; V was cut back by 3 bases and J by 6 bases. The CDR3 coding sequence is TGTGCCACCAGCAGTCCCGGGACAGATGAAAAACTGTTTTTT. It is translated as CATSSPGTDEKLFF.

At least ten counts were recorded for this clonotype. This chain links TRBV6-2 or TRBV6-3 with TRBJ2-1; D may correspond to TRBD1 or TRBD2 (6 bases each). CDR1 MNHEY and CDR2 SVGEGT come from the germline V gene. There are 15 residues in the CDR3. Between the trimmed V and J ends, which lost 2 bases and 4 bases, there was a span of 12 bases. The CDR3 nucleotides are TGTGCCAGCAGTTACGAGGGGGGTGCTTACAATGAGCAGTTCTTC. Its translation: CASSYEGGAYNEQFF.

The chain uses TRBV12-3 or TRBV12-4 and TRBJ2-3; TRBD2 matches at 9 bases. The CDR3 loop spans 13 amino acids. Germline trimming cut 5 bases from V and 10 bases from J; bases unmatched to any gene: 7. The CDR3 spells CASSTSSGGPQYF. CDR3 coding DNA: TGTGCCAGCAGTACGAGTAGCGGGGGCCCGCAGTATTTT.

At least ten counts were recorded for this clonotype. The gene calls are TRBV10-3 and TRBJ1-6; D may be TRBD1 (6 bases). The germline CDR1 and CDR2 sequences are ENHRY and SYGVKD. This CDR3 has 13 amino acids. The V and J ends lost 6 bases and 7 bases respectively, with 10 bases between them. CDR3: CAIRVDRNSPLHF. In DNA form, the CDR3 reads TGTGCCATCAGAGTCGACAGGAATTCACCCCTCCACTTT.

This clonotype was detected many times. The chain carries TRBV5-1 and TRBJ2-7; no definite D call. Germline values: CDR1 SGHRS, CDR2 YFSETQ. The CDR3 is 12 amino acids. Deletions cut 4 bases from V and 2 bases from J, with 7 bases between. The CDR3 loop is CASSGDAYEQYF. CDR3 bases: TGCGCCAGCAGCGGGGATGCCTACGAGCAGTACTTC.

At least ten counts were recorded for this clonotype. This chain uses TRBV12-3 or TRBV12-4 with TRBJ2-5, with TRBD1 identical over 11 bases. Trimming removed 6 bases from V and 5 bases from J; junction bases left unmatched: 8. CDR3 length equals 15 residues. This CDR3 reads CASRRGQGAGETQYF. The DNA of the CDR3 is TGTGCCAGCAGGCGCGGACAGGGGGCAGGGGAGACCCAGTACTTC.

This clonotype was seen ten or more times. The V call is TRBV5-1, the J call TRBJ2-1; the D gene could be TRBD1 or TRBD2 (5 bases each). This CDR3 has 14 residues. Trimming shortened V by 1 base and J by 9 bases, and 14 bases separated the two germline ends. Looked up from germline, CDR1 is SGHRS and CDR2 is YFSETQ. In DNA form, the CDR3 reads TGCGCCAGCAGCTTGTCGGGGCCGGTAACTGAGCAGTTCTTC. The encoded protein is CASSLSGPVTEQFF.

Concerning this clonotype itself: A read error is likely, as this CDR3 ends without the conserved phenylalanine or tryptophan. The CDR3 DNA reads as TGCAGTGCTAGAGAGAGGACTAGCGGGAGTTCTGAGCAGTTCTAC. This encodes CSARERTSGSSEQFY. The chain carries TRBV20-1 and TRBJ2-1, with TRBD2 matching over 13 bases. Germline-derived CDR1 and CDR2 are DFQATT and SNEGSKA (reference sequence). The trim removed 0 bases at V and 9 bases at J, leaving 5 bases unmatched. The CDR3 consists of 15 residues.

This clonotype has at least ten counts. The J gene is TRBJ2-2, the V gene TRBV28; the match to TRBD2 covers 15 bases. J lost 3 bases, V lost 4 bases, and 12 bases had no gene match. Germline V gives CDR1 MDHEN, CDR2 SYDVKM. CDR3 length equals 20 residues. The CDR3 DNA reads as TGTGCCAGCAGTTACCTCGGACTAGCGGGAGGGTGGGTAGACACCGGGGAGCTGTTTTTT. Its protein is CASSYLGLAGGWVDTGELFF. The full variable domain, its missing parts supplied by reference TRBV28 and TRBJ2-2, is DVKVTQSSRYLVKRTGEKVFLECVQDMDHENMFWYRQDPGLGLRLIYFSYDVKMKEKGDIPEGYSVSREKKERFSLILESASTNQTSMYLCASSYLGLAGGWVDTGELFFGEGSRLTVL.

Many counts were recorded for this clonotype. V and J are TRBV24-1 and TRBJ1-5; TRBD1 matches at 7 bases. J lost 2 bases, V lost 3 bases, and 3 bases had no gene match. In germline, CDR1 is KGHDR, CDR2 SFDVKD. The CDR3 consists of 15 residues. The CDR3: CATSDPTGGNQPQHF. In nucleotides, the CDR3 is TGTGCCACCAGTGATCCTACAGGGGGCAATCAGCCCCAGCATTTT.

This clonotype was recorded many times. This chain uses TRBV6-6 with TRBJ2-2; maybe TRBD1 (6 bases). The germline V and J ends were trimmed by 2 bases and 8 bases, with 15 bases remaining between them. The CDR3 loop spans 15 amino acids. The germline CDR1 and CDR2 sequences are MNHNY and SVGAGI (reference sequence). CDR3 DNA sequence: TGTGCCAGCAGTTACGCAACATCCGGGACAGGGGAGCTGTTTTTT. Encoded protein: CASSYATSGTGELFF.

This clonotype was found many times. The chain combines TRBV29-1 with TRBJ1-2; TRBD1 is a possible D gene (5 bases). Germline values: CDR1 SQVTM, CDR2 ANQGSEA. The CDR3 covers 12 residues. Trimming shortened V by 4 bases and J by 4 bases, and 10 bases separated the two germline ends. CDR3 sequence: CSVVDQGYGYTF. CDR3 nucleotides: TGCAGCGTTGTGGATCAGGGCTATGGCTACACCTTC.

This clonotype was counted ten times or more. The CDR3 reads CASSPQGWTNEKLFF. CDR3 nucleotide sequence: TGTGCCAGCAGCCCCCAAGGGTGGACTAATGAAAAACTGTTTTTT. The chain recombines TRBV9 with TRBJ1-4; D remains ambiguous. This CDR3 has 15 residues. V gave up 4 bases and J gave up 2 bases, with 12 bases separating them. The V gene's germline CDR1 is SGDLS and CDR2 YYNGEE.

This clonotype was seen at least ten times. The V and J genes are TRBV5-5 and TRBJ2-2; D is unclear. Deletions cut 10 bases from V and 0 bases from J, with 16 bases between. The CDR3 runs 15 residues. Germline CDR1 reads SGHKS; CDR2 reads YYEKEE (reference sequence). CDR3 sequence reads: CAGRATYANTGELFF. In nucleotides, the CDR3 is TGTGCCGGACGTGCTACGTACGCGAACACCGGGGAGCTGTTTTTT.